Sequencing of this T cell receptor (beta chain) was carried out in a study of early T cells in non-severe SARS-CoV-2 infection. The CDR3 sequence is 12 residues long. Germline V CDR1 and CDR2: SNHLY, FYNNEI. Trimming took off 6 bases at V and 4 bases at J, with 9 bases between the two ends. A single record per CDR3 protein comes from TCRdb applying MiXCR to the 5' RACE reads. Of 25,000 to 35,000 distinct CDR3 sequences listed, 4.7% are singletons. Sequenced material: whole blood. The origin of this receptor is an adult who was a healthcare worker with PCR-confirmed SARS-CoV-2 infection or an uninfected control (not recorded which). This chain connects TRBV2 to TRBJ1-2; tentative D call: TRBD1 (5 bases). CDR3 DNA sequence: TGTGCCAGCAGAGGGGTAGGCTATGGCTACACCTTC. It is translated as CASRGVGYGYTF.